The next 26 T cell receptor beta chains were all read from a single sample in a study of neoadjuvant anti-PD-1 for oral cavity cancer. The data were produced by immunoSEQ multiplex PCR, yet TCRdb's version contains in-frame clones alone and is incomplete. The table includes around 17,000 clones, approximately 71% detected once. The sample here was PBMCs, taken before nivolumab (anti-PD-1) treatment. All receptors derive from a person between 40 and 79 years old with oral cavity squamous cell carcinoma.

V usage is TRBV21-1 and J usage is TRBJ1-2. TRBV21-1 is an annotated pseudogene. The CDR3 sequence is 16 residues long. The CDR3 region is CASTRWMGGSDYGYTF. CDR3 bases: TGTGCCAGCACACGGTGGATGGGGGGTAGCGACTATGGCTACACCTTC.

The V call is TRBV25-1, the J call TRBJ2-2; D gene unclear. The V end lost 6 bases, the J end lost 1 base, and 0 bases lay between the germline ends. CDR3 size: 11 residues. Germline V gene lookup returns CDR1 MGHDK and CDR2 SYGVNS. The CDR3 DNA reads as TGTGCCAGCAGGAACACCGGGGAGCTGTTTTTT. This gives the protein CASRNTGELFF.

This clone was seen more than once but under ten times. This chain joins TRBV27 and TRBJ2-3; no definite D call. Deletions cut 4 bases from V and 0 bases from J, with 17 bases between. Looked up from germline, CDR1 is MNHEY and CDR2 is SMNVEV (reference sequence). CDR3 length equals 17 residues. The CDR3 reads CASSSLPLMSSTDTQYF. CDR3 nucleotides: TGTGCCAGCAGTTCTCTCCCATTGATGTCTAGCACAGATACGCAGTATTTT.

This clone was seen a few times. V is TRBV25-1 and J is TRBJ1-1; TRBD1 is a possible D gene (5 bases). Germline-derived CDR1 and CDR2 are MGHDK and SYGVNS. The CDR3 length is 13 residues. The germline V and J ends were trimmed by 3 bases and 5 bases, with 10 bases remaining between them. CDR3 region: CASSDGGRTEAFF. In nucleotides, the CDR3 is TGTGCCAGCAGTGATGGGGGGAGAACTGAAGCTTTCTTT. Full variable domain (missing parts from reference TRBV25-1 and TRBJ1-1): EADIYQTPRYLVIGTGKKITLECSQTMGHDKMYWYQQDPGMELHLIHYSYGVNSTEKGDLSSESTVSRIRTEHFPLTLESARPSHTSQYLCASSDGGRTEAFFGQGTRLTVV.

The chain combines TRBV6-5 with TRBJ2-7; D is possibly TRBD1 or TRBD2 (5 bases each). This CDR3 contains 13 residues. V gave up 8 bases and J gave up 6 bases, with 17 bases separating them. CDR1 MNHEY and CDR2 SVGAGI come from the germline V gene. DNA of the CDR3: TGTGCCAGCCTCCCCGCACCAGGGAGCGAGCAGTACTTC. Its protein product is CASLPAPGSEQYF.

The chain joins TRBV27 to TRBJ2-3; D unclear. V lost 0 bases and J 5 bases, leaving 9 bases between the germline ends. The CDR3 totals 14 residues. Germline V gene lookup returns CDR1 MNHEY and CDR2 SMNVEV (reference sequence). CDR3 sequence reads: CASSLSPSLDTQYF. The CDR3 DNA reads as TGTGCCAGCAGTTTATCCCCCTCCTTAGATACGCAGTATTTT.

The chain joins TRBV7-6 to TRBJ2-7; D is possibly TRBD2 (6 bases). Germline CDR1 and CDR2: SGHVS and FNYEAQ. The CDR3 loop spans 13 amino acids. The ends were cut back, 7 bases at V and 4 bases at J, with 14 bases in the middle. The CDR3 nucleotides are TGTGCCAGCACCCCTGGTCTAGCGTACGAGCAGTACTTC. It codes for CASTPGLAYEQYF.

The chain links TRBV5-4 to TRBJ2-5, with 7 bases identical to TRBD2. The CDR3 length is 15 residues. The junction had 13 bases not matched to a gene; V was cut back by 9 bases and J by 2 bases. Germline V lookup: CDR1 SGHNT, CDR2 YYREEE (reference sequence). The CDR3 here is CATRRSSGEQETQYF. CDR3 in DNA: TGTGCCACCCGGAGGTCTAGCGGCGAACAAGAGACCCAGTACTTC.

The chain uses TRBV27 and TRBJ2-7; tentative D call: TRBD1 (6 bases). This CDR3 has 12 residues. V lost 8 bases and J lost 3, with 11 bases in between. Germline loops: CDR1 MNHEY, CDR2 SMNVEV (reference sequence). CDR3 sequence: CASSTGFYEQYF. The CDR3 DNA is TGTGCCAGCTCTACAGGGTTCTACGAGCAGTACTTC.

The chain carries TRBV10-2 and TRBJ1-2; 9 bases map to TRBD1. The CDR3 consists of 15 residues. Trimming took 8 bases from V and 6 from J; bases not matched to a gene: 13. The germline V gene has CDR1 WSHSY and CDR2 SAAADI. Here the CDR3 reads CASRIGQGTIDGYTF. Here the CDR3 DNA reads TGCGCCAGCCGCATTGGACAGGGGACTATTGATGGCTACACCTTC.

The chain has TRBV19 and TRBJ2-5, with a possible D match to TRBD1 (7 bases). Germline V gives CDR1 LNHDA, CDR2 SQIVND (reference sequence). V was shortened by 0 bases and J by 2 bases, with 13 bases between the two germline ends. The CDR3 sequence is 16 residues long. The DNA of the CDR3 is TGTGCCAGTAGTATAGAGTGGAGGGGACAGCAAGAGACCCAGTACTTC. It is translated as CASSIEWRGQQETQYF.

The chain is built from TRBV6-1 and TRBJ1-2, with D hard to call. Trimming left V 2 bases short and J 9 bases short, with 16 bases between. The CDR3 extends over 14 amino acids. Germline CDR1 reads MNHNS; CDR2 reads SASEGT. CDR3 sequence reads: CASSESAGAGSYTF. In DNA, the CDR3 is TGTGCCAGCAGTGAATCCGCGGGCGCGGGGAGCTACACCTTC.

This clone was counted between two and nine times. The chain combines TRBV19 with TRBJ1-1; no definite D call. The CDR3 consists of 11 residues. Trimming shortened V by 3 bases and J by 7 bases, and 6 bases separated the two germline ends. From germline, CDR1 is LNHDA and CDR2 SQIVND (reference sequence). The CDR3 bases are TGTGCCAGTAGTATTTATCGTGAAGCTTTCTTT. Protein: CASSIYREAFF.

The chain links TRBV19 to TRBJ2-7; D gene unclear. Germline CDR1 is LNHDA and CDR2 is SQIVND (reference sequence). The CDR3 covers 15 residues. The V and J ends lost 3 bases and 2 bases respectively, with 14 bases between them. The chain's CDR3 is CASSISMGPAYEQYF. The CDR3 DNA reads as TGTGCCAGTAGTATTAGCATGGGCCCTGCCTACGAGCAGTACTTC. The complete variable domain, with remaining parts taken from reference TRBV19 and TRBJ2-7, reads DGGITQSPKYLFRKEGQNVTLSCEQNLNHDAMYWYRQDPGQGLRLIYYSQIVNDFQKGDIAEGYSVSREKKESFPLTVTSAQKNPTAFYLCASSISMGPAYEQYFGPGTRLTVT.

The chain has TRBV7-6 and TRBJ2-7; D gene ambiguous. The CDR3 is made up of 13 amino acids. V gave up 5 bases and J gave up 4 bases, with 12 bases separating them. Germline CDR1 reads SGHVS; CDR2 reads FNYEAQ. Here the CDR3 DNA reads TGTGCCAGCAGCCGAGCGAGCAGTTACGAGCAGTACTTC. Protein: CASSRASSYEQYF.

J is TRBJ1-5 and V is TRBV7-8, with D possibly TRBD1 on 6 matching bases. This CDR3 contains 15 residues. In germline, CDR1 is SGHVS, CDR2 FQNEAQ. V lost 2 bases, J lost 9 bases, and 17 bases lay in between. The CDR3: CASSLQGPPSLPQHF. DNA of the CDR3: TGTGCCAGCAGCTTACAGGGGCCCCCCTCGCTGCCCCAGCATTTT.

The rearrangement uses TRBV5-1 and TRBJ2-7; no clear D. Germline loops: CDR1 SGHRS, CDR2 YFSETQ. Trimming stripped 0 bases from V and 3 bases from J, with 7 bases between. CDR3 length: 13 amino acids. Here the CDR3 DNA reads TGCGCCAGCAGCTTGGCAGCCAGCTACGAGCAGTACTTC. Residues: CASSLAASYEQYF.

This chain uses TRBV29-1 with TRBJ2-7, with 13 bases aligning to TRBD2. This CDR3 has 14 amino acids. With V trimmed by 6 bases and J by 8 bases, 10 bases remained unmatched. CDR1 and CDR2 (germline): SQVTM, ANQGSEA. The CDR3 DNA reads as TGCAGCGTCACCCGACTAGCGGGAGGCTCTCAGCAGTACTTC. Translated, it gives CSVTRLAGGSQQYF.

The chain carries TRBV6-6 and TRBJ1-4; TRBD1 is a possible D gene (6 bases). Per germline, CDR1 MNHNY and CDR2 SVGAGI (reference sequence). Trimming cost V 5 bases and J 8 bases, with 18 bases left between them. The CDR3 is 15 amino acids. CDR3 region: CASSPPRDIGEKLFF. CDR3 coding DNA: TGTGCCAGCAGTCCTCCCCGGGACATTGGGGAAAAACTGTTTTTT.

The J gene is TRBJ2-3, the V gene TRBV5-8, with D unclear. The CDR3 is made up of 15 amino acids. CDR1 is SGHTS, CDR2 YDEGEE, per germline. V lost 0 bases and J lost 0, with 8 bases in between. The CDR3 sequence is CASSLVDLSTDTQYF. CDR3 nucleotide sequence: TGTGCCAGCAGCTTGGTGGACCTAAGCACAGATACGCAGTATTTT.

J is TRBJ2-7 and V is TRBV7-6, with D possibly being TRBD1 (6 bases). Germline CDR1 and CDR2: SGHVS and FNYEAQ. The germline V and J ends were trimmed by 1 base and 5 bases, with 15 bases remaining between them. The CDR3 spans 15 residues. CDR3 sequence (DNA): TGTGCCAGCAGCTTAGAGTGGACAGCCAACAACGAGCAGTACTTC. Its translation: CASSLEWTANNEQYF. The variable domain in full, with the rest retrieved from reference TRBV7-6 and TRBJ2-7, is GAGVSQSPRYKVTKRGQDVALRCDPISGHVSLYWYRQALGQGPEFLTYFNYEAQQDKSGLPNDRFSAERPEGSISTLTIQRTEQRDSAMYRCASSLEWTANNEQYFGPGTRLTVT.

The chain carries TRBV28 and TRBJ2-1; TRBD1 aligns across 10 bases. The germline V gene has CDR1 MDHEN and CDR2 SYDVKM. Germline trimming cut 5 bases from V and 10 bases from J; bases unmatched to any gene: 8. The CDR3 spans 14 residues. The CDR3 region has the DNA TGTGCCAGCAGTGAAACGGGACAGGGGAGAGAGCAGTTCTTC. The encoded protein is CASSETGQGREQFF.

The chain joins TRBV10-3 to TRBJ1-2; the D is unclear. The CDR3 contains 12 residues. From germline, CDR1 is ENHRY and CDR2 SYGVKD. V lost 0 bases and J lost 7, with 6 bases in between. CDR3 region: CAISESTAGYTF. CDR3 DNA sequence: TGTGCCATCAGTGAGTCCACGGCTGGCTACACCTTC.

The chain carries TRBV25-1 and TRBJ2-4, with D possibly being TRBD1 (5 bases). Germline V gene data show CDR1 as MGHDK and CDR2 as SYGVNS. The ends were cut back, 1 base at V and 0 bases at J, with 7 bases in the middle. This CDR3 region has 15 residues. The CDR3 DNA sequence: TGTGCCAGCAGTGAATCGACAGTAGCCAAAAACATTCAGTACTTC. Encoded protein: CASSESTVAKNIQYF.

This clone has just a few counts. The chain recombines TRBV2 with TRBJ1-4; a weak D match, TRBD1 (6 bases). CDR3 length: 15 amino acids. Trimming pared 7 bases from V and 2 bases from J, leaving 14 bases between. CDR1 SNHLY and CDR2 FYNNEI come from the germline V gene. The CDR3, as DNA: TGTGCCAGCAACGGACAGTCTCCGACTAATGAAAAACTGTTTTTT. Amino acid sequence: CASNGQSPTNEKLFF.

This clone was detected only a few times. J is TRBJ1-5 and V is TRBV2; the D is unclear. CDR1 SNHLY and CDR2 FYNNEI come from the germline V gene. The V gene lost 7 bases and the J gene lost 3 bases, with 10 bases spanning the gap. This CDR3 region has 13 residues. The CDR3 reads CASKEQPNQPQHF. Here the CDR3 DNA reads TGTGCCAGCAAGGAACAGCCCAATCAGCCCCAGCATTTT. Based on the CDR3 plus reference TRBV2 and TRBJ1-5, the full variable domain is EPEVTQTPSHQVTQMGQEVILRCVPISNHLYFYWYRQILGQKVEFLVSFYNNEISEKSEIFDDQFSVERPDGSNFTLKIRSTKLEDSAMYFCASKEQPNQPQHFGDGTRLSIL.